The entry below gives a single TCR beta chain sequence along with its context. The target antigen is unknown. cDNA synthesis used the whole RNA isolate, giving expressed TCRB sequences. Produced via immunoSEQ multiplex PCR; TCRdb's table is partial and in-frame only. The table lists 150,000 to 180,000 clones, roughly 10% of them singletons. Central memory, naive, regulatory and stem cell-like memory CD4+ cells were sorted by CD45RO/CCR7/CD25/CD127/CD95/CD27. This sample is drawn from a study of beta chain features in type 1 diabetes. Overall study context: Age and gender were similar between patients and healthy donors, as were cell yields.

Study outcomes and limitations: Among type 1 diabetes patients, VDJ junctions had fewer insertions and more deletions.

The CDR3 consists of 17 residues. The germline gives CDR1 SGDLS, CDR2 YYNGEE. V shed 1 base and J 7 bases; nucleotides not matched to a gene: 10. The genes are TRBV9 and TRBJ2-1; 11 bases map to TRBD2. The receptor's source is a man aged 18 to 29 in good health. The specimen was central memory CD4+ T cells from blood. The CDR3 reads CASSVTASGRRGNEQFF. Here the CDR3 DNA reads TGTGCCAGCAGCGTAACGGCTAGCGGGAGGCGAGGAAATGAGCAGTTCTTC.